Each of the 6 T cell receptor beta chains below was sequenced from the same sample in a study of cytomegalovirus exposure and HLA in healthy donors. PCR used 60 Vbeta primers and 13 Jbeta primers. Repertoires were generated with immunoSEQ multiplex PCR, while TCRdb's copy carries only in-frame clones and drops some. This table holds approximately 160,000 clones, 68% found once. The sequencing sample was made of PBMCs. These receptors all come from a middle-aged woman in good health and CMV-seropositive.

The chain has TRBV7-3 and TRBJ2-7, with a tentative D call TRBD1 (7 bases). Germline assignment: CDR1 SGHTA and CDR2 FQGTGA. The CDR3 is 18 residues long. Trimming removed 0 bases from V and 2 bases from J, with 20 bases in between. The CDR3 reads CASSLTGVRGDRPYEQYF. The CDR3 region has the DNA TGTGCCAGCAGCTTAACGGGAGTAAGGGGGGACAGACCCTACGAGCAGTACTTC. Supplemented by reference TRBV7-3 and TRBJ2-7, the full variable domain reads GAGVSQTPSNKVTEKGKYVELRCDPISGHTALYWYRQSLGQGPEFLIYFQGTGAADDSGLPNDRFFAVRPEGSVSTLKIQRTERGDSAVYLCASSLTGVRGDRPYEQYFGPGTRLTVT.

CDR3 loop: CASSRLDRVTGELFF. The CDR3, as DNA: TGTGCCAGCAGCAGACTGGACAGGGTCACCGGGGAGCTGTTTTTT. V usage is TRBV27 and J usage is TRBJ2-2; the match to TRBD1 covers 8 bases. The ends lost 6 bases at V and 4 bases at J; junction bases unmatched: 7. Germline V gene sequence: CDR1 MNHEY, CDR2 SMNVEV (reference sequence). The CDR3 covers 15 residues.

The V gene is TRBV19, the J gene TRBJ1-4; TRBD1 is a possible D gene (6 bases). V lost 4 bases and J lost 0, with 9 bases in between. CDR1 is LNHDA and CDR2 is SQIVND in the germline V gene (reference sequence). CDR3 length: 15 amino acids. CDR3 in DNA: TGTGCCAGTAGTAACAGGGCTGCAACTAATGAAAAACTGTTTTTT. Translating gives CASSNRAATNEKLFF.

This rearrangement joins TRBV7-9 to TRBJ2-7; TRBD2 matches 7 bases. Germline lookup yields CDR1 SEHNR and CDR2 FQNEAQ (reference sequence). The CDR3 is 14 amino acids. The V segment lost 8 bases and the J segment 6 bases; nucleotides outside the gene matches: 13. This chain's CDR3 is CASQPAGSGFEQYF. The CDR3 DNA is TGTGCCAGCCAGCCAGCGGGGTCAGGCTTCGAGCAGTACTTC.

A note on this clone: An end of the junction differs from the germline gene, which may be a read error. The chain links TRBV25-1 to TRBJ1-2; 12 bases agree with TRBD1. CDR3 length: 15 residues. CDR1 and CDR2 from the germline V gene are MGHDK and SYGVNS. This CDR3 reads CASSEWDRGRSGYPF. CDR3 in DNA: TGTGCCAGCAGTGAATGGGACAGGGGGCGATCTGGCTACCCCTTC.

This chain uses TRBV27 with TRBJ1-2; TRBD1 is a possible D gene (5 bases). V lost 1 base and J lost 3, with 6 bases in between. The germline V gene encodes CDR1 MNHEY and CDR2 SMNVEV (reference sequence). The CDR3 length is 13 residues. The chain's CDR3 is CASSLLGHYGYTF. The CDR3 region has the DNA TGTGCCAGCAGTTTATTGGGGCACTATGGCTACACCTTC.